This T cell receptor (beta chain) was recorded in a study of blood T cells in healthy people across ages. Broader study findings: There was no known CMV status for donors, so expanded clonotype changes were possibly confounded.

V was clipped by 6 bases and J by 2 bases, with 11 bases between them. CDR3 length: 14 residues. CDR1 and CDR2 (germline): ENHRY, SYGVKD. In the case of this clonotype: What it recognizes is unknown.

For the second PCR, which ran for about 7 to 11 cycles, a sample-barcoded 5' primer and a J-beta primer mix were used. TCRdb re-called the 5' RACE reads through MiXCR, storing one row per CDR3 protein. The sample consists of 890,000 or so distinct CDR3 sequences, under 80% of them appearing once. This sequence originates from a man aged 25-45 years in good health. Sequenced input: blood. The chain links TRBV10-3 to TRBJ1-5; D not certain. The CDR3 nucleotides are TGTGCCATCAGGCCCTCCCAGGGCAATCAGCCCCAGCATTTT. Its protein product is CAIRPSQGNQPQHF.